This T cell receptor beta chain was captured by sequencing in a study of neurological immune-mediated disorders. TCRdb reprocessed the 5' RACE reads via MiXCR and lists one record per CDR3 protein. This table has approximately 15,000 distinct CDR3 sequences, about a fifth appearing once. From germline, CDR1 is LNHNV and CDR2 YYDKDF (reference sequence). The trim removed 3 bases at V and 1 base at J, leaving 5 bases unmatched. This CDR3 spans 15 amino acids. The chain combines TRBV15 with TRBJ1-2; TRBD1 matches at 7 bases. Sequenced material: PBMCs. The sequence came from a man aged 50 to 59 in good health. The CDR3 protein is CATSSLQGINYGYTF. For the CDR3, the DNA is TGTGCCACCAGCAGCTTACAGGGGATTAACTATGGCTACACCTTC.